A single sample is the source of the 14 T cell receptor beta chains below, sequenced in a study of T cell changes during pregnancy in multiple sclerosis. Clones were sequenced by immunoSEQ multiplex PCR, and TCRdb holds only the in-frame ones, with some missing. Found here are approximately 94,000 clones, around 92% of them singletons; the top ten hold less than 2.5%. The material was peripheral blood, obtained after pregnancy. These receptors all come from a female donor with multiple sclerosis, enrolled in a pregnancy study.

The chain employs TRBV5-1 and TRBJ1-3; the D gene is possibly TRBD1 (6 bases). The germline CDR1 and CDR2 sequences are SGHRS and YFSETQ. The CDR3 has 14 amino acids. With 4 bases removed from V and 4 bases from J, the gap between germline ends came to 12 bases. The CDR3 spells CASSALGTGNTIYF. The CDR3 DNA follows: TGCGCCAGCAGCGCACTTGGGACAGGAAACACCATATATTTT.

The rearrangement links TRBV2 to TRBJ2-3, with D tentatively TRBD1 (6 bases). The CDR3 runs to 15 residues. The V end lost 6 bases, the J end lost 4 bases, and 17 bases lay between the germline ends. Germline V lookup: CDR1 SNHLY, CDR2 FYNNEI. The CDR3 here is CASSRDNVLADTQYF. DNA for the CDR3: TGTGCCAGCAGCCGGGACAACGTTTTAGCAGATACGCAGTATTTT.

V usage is TRBV5-1 and J usage is TRBJ2-1; 7 bases align to TRBD1. The V and J ends lost 0 bases and 6 bases, in that order; junction bases with no gene match: 3. From germline, CDR1 is SGHRS and CDR2 YFSETQ. This CDR3 spans 14 amino acids. This chain's CDR3 is CASSLEAGGNEQFF. CDR3 DNA: TGCGCCAGCAGCTTGGAAGCAGGGGGCAATGAGCAGTTCTTC.

The chain has TRBV2 and TRBJ2-5; 10 nucleotides align to TRBD2. Germline V lookup: CDR1 SNHLY, CDR2 FYNNEI. This CDR3 is built from 15 residues. Trimming cost V 2 bases and J 5 bases; bases outside gene matches: 5. For the CDR3, the DNA is TGTGCCAGCAGTGAAATAGCGGGGGGTGGGGAGACCCAGTACTTC. Its protein is CASSEIAGGGETQYF.

This chain links TRBV20-1 with TRBJ2-1; D perhaps matches TRBD2 (5 bases). CDR3 length equals 11 residues. Trimming removed 5 bases from V and 4 bases from J, with 6 bases in between. In germline, CDR1 is DFQATT, CDR2 SNEGSKA (reference sequence). For the CDR3, the DNA is TGCAGTGCTCGGGATTACAATGAGCAGTTCTTC. It translates to CSARDYNEQFF.

V usage is TRBV5-4 and J usage is TRBJ1-4; possibly TRBD1 for D (5 bases). Per the germline V gene, CDR1 is SGHNT and CDR2 is YYREEE (reference sequence). The V end was cut by 3 bases, the J end by 6 bases, with 15 bases between. The length of the CDR3 is 15 residues. The CDR3 loop reads CASSSGPGVDEKLFF. In DNA form, the CDR3 reads TGTGCCAGCAGCTCCGGACCGGGGGTGGATGAAAAACTGTTTTTT. Using reference TRBV5-4 and TRBJ1-4 for the parts outside the CDR3, the full variable domain is ETGVTQSPTHLIKTRGQQVTLRCSSQSGHNTVSWYQQALGQGPQFIFQYYREEENGRGNFPPRFSGLQFPNYSSELNVNALELDDSALYLCASSSGPGVDEKLFFGSGTQLSVL.

J is TRBJ1-5 and V is TRBV7-9; 8 nucleotides align to TRBD1. Germline lookup yields CDR1 SEHNR and CDR2 FQNEAQ (reference sequence). J lost 5 bases, V lost 2 bases, and 2 bases had no gene match. This CDR3 is built from 14 residues. The CDR3 is CASSLQGADQPQHF. DNA of the CDR3: TGTGCCAGCAGCTTACAGGGGGCGGATCAGCCCCAGCATTTT.

The gene calls are TRBV12-2 and TRBJ2-7; no check of the table's D call, TRBD2, against the DNA was made. TRBV12-2 is a pseudogene segment. This CDR3 comprises 13 residues. The CDR3 sequence is CARPGTQGSEQYF. CDR3 bases: TGTGCAAGACCCGGGACTCAGGGCTCCGAGCAGTACTTC.

The rearrangement uses TRBV5-1 and TRBJ1-2; 7 bases fit TRBD1. Trimming took 4 bases from V and 0 from J; bases not matched to a gene: 9. The CDR3 extends over 16 amino acids. Germline CDR1 reads SGHRS; CDR2 reads YFSETQ. The CDR3 protein is CASSPGQTFSNYGYTF. Written as DNA, the CDR3 is TGCGCCAGCAGCCCGGGACAGACTTTTTCTAACTATGGCTACACCTTC.

The rearrangement links TRBV29-1 to TRBJ1-2; 11 bases line up with TRBD1. CDR1 is SQVTM, CDR2 ANQGSEA, per germline. This CDR3 region has 19 residues. The J segment lost 8 bases and the V segment lost 4 bases, leaving 24 bases of the junction unmatched. The CDR3 sequence: CSVGPTWTGGVQLLRGYTF. CDR3 sequence (DNA): TGCAGCGTTGGCCCGACTTGGACAGGGGGCGTCCAGCTCCTTAGGGGCTACACCTTC.

The chain combines TRBV7-2 with TRBJ2-1, with 12 bases that match TRBD2. With 2 bases clipped from V and 0 bases from J, the junction kept 5 bases outside the gene matches. CDR1 is SGHTA and CDR2 is FQGNSA in the germline V gene. The CDR3 totals 18 residues. CDR3 bases: TGTGCCAGCAGCTTAAGACTAGCGGGGGCGAGCTCCTACAATGAGCAGTTCTTC. Translating gives CASSLRLAGASSYNEQFF.

The V and J genes are TRBV28 and TRBJ1-6; 8 nucleotides match TRBD1. The germline CDR1 and CDR2 sequences are MDHEN and SYDVKM. The CDR3 consists of 13 residues. J lost 6 bases, V lost 11 bases, and 6 bases had no gene match. CDR3 sequence (DNA): TGTGCCTCCCACAGGGGGATTAATTCACCCCTCCACTTT. Amino acids: CASHRGINSPLHF.

The rearrangement links TRBV7-3 to TRBJ2-1; TRBD2 matches at 7 bases. The CDR3 extends over 14 amino acids. With V trimmed by 2 bases and J by 13 bases, 11 bases remained unmatched. Germline assignment: CDR1 SGHTA and CDR2 FQGTGA. CDR3 residues: CASSLSSREDPQFF. In DNA form, the CDR3 reads TGTGCCAGCAGCTTATCGTCCCGGGAGGATCCACAGTTCTTC.

The V and J genes are TRBV19 and TRBJ2-2; 8 nucleotides align to TRBD1. The ends lost 1 base at V and 7 bases at J; junction bases unmatched: 5. The CDR3 extends over 15 amino acids. Germline CDR1 LNHDA, CDR2 SQIVND (reference sequence). DNA for the CDR3: TGTGCCAGTAGTATAGCCAGGACAGGGATCGGGGAGCTGTTTTTT. It translates to CASSIARTGIGELFF.